A single sample is the source of the 17 T cell receptor beta chains below, sequenced in a study of blood T cell repertoires in COVID-19. TCRdb's copy holds only in-frame clones and misses some; the assay was immunoSEQ multiplex PCR. Altogether 100,000 to 150,000 clones are present, more than 75% being singletons, with the ten largest covering about 2%. Sequencing input: peripheral blood. The receptors were gathered from a man aged 65 to 79 with active COVID-19.

This chain connects TRBV7-9 to TRBJ1-5; tentative D call: TRBD1 (5 bases). The CDR3 runs 12 residues. The germline CDR1 and CDR2 sequences are SEHNR and FQNEAQ (reference sequence). Between the trimmed V and J ends, which lost 4 bases and 5 bases, there was a span of 6 bases. The CDR3 sequence is CASSWDYQPQHF. CDR3 nucleotide sequence: TGTGCCAGCAGCTGGGACTATCAGCCCCAGCATTTT. The whole variable domain, filled in from reference TRBV7-9 and TRBJ1-5, reads DTGVSQNPRHKITKRGQNVTFRCDPISEHNRLYWYRQTLGQGPEFLTYFQNEAQLEKSRLLSDRFSAERPKGSFSTLEIQRTEQGDSAMYLCASSWDYQPQHFGDGTRLSIL.

The chain is built from TRBV7-2 and TRBJ1-4, with TRBD1 as a possible D gene (5 bases). There are 14 residues in the CDR3. V was pared by 5 bases and J by 3 bases, with 10 bases between. Germline CDR1 is SGHTA and CDR2 is FQGNSA. This CDR3 reads CASSPGGSNEKLFF. In DNA, the CDR3 is TGTGCCAGCAGCCCCGGGGGGTCTAATGAAAAACTGTTTTTT.

Points on this clone: Mismatch with germline at one junction end may stem from a read error. This rearrangement joins TRBV2 to TRBJ1-6; 7 positions agree with TRBD1. Germline V gene lookup returns CDR1 SNHLY and CDR2 FYNNEI. CDR3 size: 15 residues. The CDR3 bases are TGTGCCAGCAGCGAAGACAGGGCCTACGGTTCACCCCTCCACTTT. Translated: CASSEDRAYGSPLHF.

V usage is TRBV21-1 and J usage is TRBJ2-1; TRBD2, as called in the table, went unchecked against the DNA. TRBV21-1 is given as a pseudogene. This CDR3 comprises 18 residues. The CDR3 region has the DNA TGTGCCAGCAGCAAAGCTCCCTCGACTAGCAGTTCCTACAATGAGCAGTTCTTC. Translated: CASSKAPSTSSSYNEQFF.

The gene calls are TRBV27 and TRBJ2-1; a weak D match, TRBD1 (6 bases). CDR1 MNHEY and CDR2 SMNVEV come from the germline V gene (reference sequence). Trimming stripped 2 bases from V and 0 bases from J, with 11 bases between. The CDR3 loop spans 16 amino acids. In DNA, the CDR3 is TGTGCCAGCAGTTTAATGGGGGCGAGCTCCTACAATGAGCAGTTCTTC. This sequence encodes CASSLMGASSYNEQFF.

The rearrangement joins TRBV11-2 to TRBJ1-6, with 9 bases identical to TRBD1. The length of the CDR3 is 15 residues. J was trimmed by 10 bases and V by 1 base; bases with no gene match: 5. CDR1 SGHAT and CDR2 FQNNGV come from the germline V gene. CDR3 sequence: CASSLGGTGRSPLHF. CDR3 nucleotide sequence: TGTGCCAGCAGCTTAGGAGGGACAGGGCGCTCACCCCTCCACTTT.

This clone was picked up a small number of times. The chain employs TRBV28 and TRBJ2-3, with TRBD2 matching 8 bases. Unmatched junction bases numbered 16, after V lost 5 bases and J lost 0 bases. Germline-derived CDR1 and CDR2 are MDHEN and SYDVKM. The CDR3 runs to 19 residues. The CDR3 coding sequence is TGTGCCAGCAGTCCAACCGGACGGCGGCTAGCGGGTAGCACAGATACGCAGTATTTT. Protein sequence: CASSPTGRRLAGSTDTQYF. The entire variable domain, with the rest obtained from reference TRBV28 and TRBJ2-3, is as follows: DVKVTQSSRYLVKRTGEKVFLECVQDMDHENMFWYRQDPGLGLRLIYFSYDVKMKEKGDIPEGYSVSREKKERFSLILESASTNQTSMYLCASSPTGRRLAGSTDTQYFGPGTRLTVL.

The gene calls are TRBV7-6 and TRBJ2-1, with 9 bases matching TRBD1. CDR1 and CDR2 (germline): SGHVS, FNYEAQ. V dropped 5 bases and J dropped 9; count of bases not matched to a gene: 8. The CDR3 extends over 14 amino acids. CDR3 coding DNA: TGTGCCAGCAGCCCCAACAGGGGGCCGGGTGAGCAGTTCTTC. Its protein is CASSPNRGPGEQFF.

This clone was observed a few times. V and J are TRBV19 and TRBJ1-1, with 9 bases identical to TRBD1. The germline gives CDR1 LNHDA, CDR2 SQIVND (reference sequence). CDR3 length equals 15 residues. Germline trimming cut 1 base from V and 8 bases from J; bases unmatched to any gene: 8. CDR3 sequence: CASSIAGQGSGEAFF. CDR3 bases: TGTGCCAGTAGTATAGCGGGACAGGGATCGGGGGAAGCTTTCTTT.

As DNA, the CDR3 is TGTGCCAGCAGCTCAGACAGGGGAGGGTGGACTAATGAAAAACTGTTTTTT. This encodes CASSSDRGGWTNEKLFF. This chain joins TRBV5-6 and TRBJ1-4; 8 nucleotides line up with TRBD1. Germline V gene data show CDR1 as SGHDT and CDR2 as YYEEEE. V shed 3 bases, J shed 2 bases, and the junction held 9 bases outside the gene matches. The CDR3 spans 17 residues.

The chain carries TRBV5-1 and TRBJ1-1, with D uncertain. V was trimmed by 0 bases and J by 8 bases, leaving 11 bases between them. This CDR3 region has 13 residues. Germline V gives CDR1 SGHRS, CDR2 YFSETQ. The DNA of the CDR3 is TGCGCCAGCAGCTTGGGCGGGGATACCGAAGCTTTCTTT. Translating gives CASSLGGDTEAFF. The whole variable domain, remainder taken from reference TRBV5-1 and TRBJ1-1, is KAGVTQTPRYLIKTRGQQVTLSCSPISGHRSVSWYQQTPGQGLQFLFEYFSETQRNKGNFPGRFSGRQFSNSRSEMNVSTLELGDSALYLCASSLGGDTEAFFGQGTRLTVV.

The rearrangement joins TRBV23-1 to TRBJ2-5; 8 bases are shared with TRBD1. TRBV23-1 falls under the ORF class, with uncertain function. The CDR3 extends over 16 amino acids. V shed 9 bases and J 0 bases; nucleotides not matched to a gene: 12. CDR3 residues: CARMTDRVHYQETQYF. In DNA, the CDR3 is TGCGCCAGGATGACGGACAGGGTCCATTACCAAGAGACCCAGTACTTC.

The rearrangement joins TRBV7-2 to TRBJ1-5; TRBD1 aligns across 9 bases. The CDR3 has 17 residues. J gave up 4 bases and V 1 base, and 8 bases lay outside the gene matches. Germline V gene lookup returns CDR1 SGHTA and CDR2 FQGNSA. CDR3 in amino acids: CASSLGTGVVANQPQHF. In nucleotides, the CDR3 is TGTGCCAGCAGCTTAGGGACAGGGGTTGTGGCAAATCAGCCCCAGCATTTT.

The chain uses TRBV6-5 and TRBJ2-7, with 7 bases lining up with TRBD1. From germline, CDR1 is MNHEY and CDR2 SVGAGI. Germline trimming cut 6 bases from V and 3 bases from J; bases unmatched to any gene: 2. The CDR3 loop spans 12 amino acids. The chain's CDR3 is CASRAGGYEQYF. CDR3 sequence (DNA): TGTGCCAGCAGGGCAGGGGGCTACGAGCAGTACTTC.

The chain recombines TRBV19 with TRBJ2-6; possible D gene TRBD1, 5 bases. Germline V gives CDR1 LNHDA, CDR2 SQIVND (reference sequence). The CDR3 totals 14 residues. The V and J ends lost 7 bases and 11 bases respectively, with 18 bases between them. CDR3 DNA sequence: TGTGCCAGTATGACTGGACGCGACAGCCACGTCCTGACTTTC. This codes for CASMTGRDSHVLTF.

The chain combines TRBV5-6 with TRBJ2-3; 8 nucleotides align to TRBD1. Germline V gives CDR1 SGHDT, CDR2 YYEEEE. Germline trimming cut 4 bases from V and 2 bases from J; bases unmatched to any gene: 6. The CDR3 is made up of 15 amino acids. CDR3 sequence (DNA): TGTGCCAGCAGCCAGGGACAGGTGAACACAGATACGCAGTATTTT. Amino acid sequence: CASSQGQVNTDTQYF.

The rearrangement links TRBV4-2 to TRBJ1-2; no definite D call. Deletions cut 0 bases from V and 5 bases from J, with 16 bases between. The CDR3 spans 16 residues. Germline CDR1 is LGHNA and CDR2 is YNFKEQ. The CDR3 sequence is CASSQDLGGPYYGYTF. CDR3 coding DNA: TGTGCCAGCAGCCAAGATCTCGGAGGGCCCTATTATGGCTACACCTTC.